A single sample gave rise to the 10 T cell receptor beta chains below, sequenced in a study of blood T cell repertoires in COVID-19. Assay used: immunoSEQ multiplex PCR; TCRdb lists only in-frame clones, some missing. The sample contains some 190,000 clones, around 84% of which appear only once. The sequencing input was PBMCs or T cells enriched from blood (not recorded which). The receptors stem from a woman under 40 who had recovered from COVID-19.

CDR3 sequence: CASSTTGGPQETQYF. The CDR3 DNA sequence: TGCGCCAGCAGCACGACAGGGGGACCCCAAGAGACCCAGTACTTC. The gene calls are TRBV5-1 and TRBJ2-5; TRBD1 aligns across 9 bases. The CDR3 contains 15 residues. Germline CDR1 is SGHRS and CDR2 is YFSETQ. With 4 bases clipped from V and 1 base from J, the junction kept 5 bases outside the gene matches.

V usage is TRBV6-6 and J usage is TRBJ2-2, with 7 bases identical to TRBD2. CDR1 and CDR2 from the germline V gene are MNHNY and SVGAGI (reference sequence). The CDR3 has 15 amino acids. V lost 7 bases to trimming and J lost 2 bases; unmatched junction nucleotides: 7. The CDR3, as DNA: TGTGCCAGCAAGCTAAGCGGGGTTAACACCGGGGAGCTGTTTTTT. Protein: CASKLSGVNTGELFF.

The CDR3 spells CASSTLQENTEAFF. DNA of the CDR3: TGTGCCAGCAGTACCTTACAGGAGAACACTGAAGCTTTCTTT. This chain uses TRBV6-5 with TRBJ1-1, with a possible D match to TRBD1 (5 bases). From germline, CDR1 is MNHEY and CDR2 SVGAGI. V lost 5 bases and J lost 1, with 11 bases in between. This CDR3 is built from 14 residues.

This clone was detected once. The chain uses TRBV7-9 and TRBJ2-1; D gene ambiguous. The CDR3 spans 12 residues. Between the trimmed V and J ends, which lost 5 bases and 6 bases, there was a span of 8 bases. Germline CDR1 is SEHNR and CDR2 is FQNEAQ (reference sequence). In DNA, the CDR3 is TGTGCCAGCAGCCCCCTAACCAATGAGCAGTTCTTC. Amino acid sequence: CASSPLTNEQFF.

The chain couples TRBV19 to TRBJ1-1, with D perhaps matching TRBD1 (5 bases). CDR1 is LNHDA, CDR2 SQIVND, per germline (reference sequence). The CDR3 totals 15 residues. V lost 4 bases, J lost 2 bases, and 14 bases lay in between. CDR3 DNA sequence: TGTGCCAGTAGTAGCAGGACGGGGGGAAACACTGAAGCTTTCTTT. The encoded protein is CASSSRTGGNTEAFF.

The V and J genes are TRBV2 and TRBJ2-7; 10 bases are shared with TRBD2. Germline V gene data show CDR1 as SNHLY and CDR2 as FYNNEI. This CDR3 is 15 amino acids long. The ends lost 3 bases at V and 6 bases at J; junction bases unmatched: 8. CDR3 sequence: CASSDLAGGSGEQYF. The CDR3, as DNA: TGTGCCAGCAGTGATTTAGCGGGAGGCTCGGGCGAGCAGTACTTC. Full variable domain (rest looked up from reference TRBV2 and TRBJ2-7): EPEVTQTPSHQVTQMGQEVILRCVPISNHLYFYWYRQILGQKVEFLVSFYNNEISEKSEIFDDQFSVERPDGSNFTLKIRSTKLEDSAMYFCASSDLAGGSGEQYFGPGTRLTVT.

This clone was found a few times. The V gene is TRBV28, the J gene TRBJ1-2; no clear D gene. This CDR3 has 13 amino acids. V lost 2 bases to trimming and J lost 4 bases, with 8 bases between them. The germline V gene has CDR1 MDHEN and CDR2 SYDVKM. The CDR3 spells CASSLQQSYGYTF. The CDR3 region has the DNA TGTGCCAGCAGTTTACAACAGAGCTATGGCTACACCTTC.

The sample holds one count of this clone. The chain joins TRBV18 to TRBJ2-7, with 15 bases aligning to TRBD2. The CDR3 has 17 amino acids. Germline V gene data show CDR1 as KGHSH and CDR2 as LQKENI. V dropped 4 bases and J dropped 3; count of bases not matched to a gene: 7. The CDR3 protein is CASSLGTSGRWDYEQYF. CDR3 nucleotides: TGTGCCAGCTCACTCGGGACTAGCGGGAGGTGGGACTACGAGCAGTACTTC. Complete variable domain (other parts from reference TRBV18 and TRBJ2-7): NAGVMQNPRHLVRRRGQEARLRCSPMKGHSHVYWYRQLPEEGLKFMVYLQKENIIDESGMPKERFSAEFPKEGPSILRIQQVVRGDSAAYFCASSLGTSGRWDYEQYFGPGTRLTVT.

This chain connects TRBV5-8 to TRBJ1-4; D gene uncertain. The CDR3 has 16 residues. V lost 4 bases to trimming and J lost 0 bases, with 13 bases between them. Germline V lookup: CDR1 SGHTS, CDR2 YDEGEE. The CDR3 coding sequence is TGTGCCAGCAGCGGAGGAACGAAAGCAACTAATGAAAAACTGTTTTTT. Protein: CASSGGTKATNEKLFF.

V is TRBV3-1 (or the pseudogene TRBV3-2) and J is TRBJ1-2; 10 nucleotides match TRBD1. In germline, CDR1 is LGHDT, CDR2 YNNKEL (reference sequence). Unmatched junction bases numbered 9, after V lost 6 bases and J lost 8 bases. This CDR3 has 14 residues. The CDR3 here is CASSLWTGGVGYTF. The CDR3 DNA follows: TGTGCCAGCAGTCTTTGGACAGGGGGTGTCGGCTACACCTTC.